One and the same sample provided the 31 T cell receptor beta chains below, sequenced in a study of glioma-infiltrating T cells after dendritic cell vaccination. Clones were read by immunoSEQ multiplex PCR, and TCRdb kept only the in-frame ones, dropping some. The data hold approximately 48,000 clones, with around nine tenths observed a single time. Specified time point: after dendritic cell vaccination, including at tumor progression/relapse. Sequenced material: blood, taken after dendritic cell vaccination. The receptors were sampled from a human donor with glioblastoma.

CDR3 loop: CAIRRQGLANYGYTF. CDR3 in DNA: TGTGCCATCAGGAGACAGGGTTTAGCTAACTATGGCTACACCTTC. The chain couples TRBV10-3 to TRBJ1-2; the match to TRBD1 covers 7 bases. The CDR3 length is 15 residues. Germline trimming cut 6 bases from V and 0 bases from J; bases unmatched to any gene: 7. CDR1 is ENHRY and CDR2 is SYGVKD in the germline V gene.

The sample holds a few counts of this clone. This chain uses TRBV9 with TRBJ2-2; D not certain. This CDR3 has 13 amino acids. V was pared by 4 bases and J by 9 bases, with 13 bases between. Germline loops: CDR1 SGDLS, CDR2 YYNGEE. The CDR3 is CASSHRLARELFF. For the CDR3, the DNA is TGTGCCAGCAGCCATAGGTTAGCCAGGGAGCTGTTTTTT.

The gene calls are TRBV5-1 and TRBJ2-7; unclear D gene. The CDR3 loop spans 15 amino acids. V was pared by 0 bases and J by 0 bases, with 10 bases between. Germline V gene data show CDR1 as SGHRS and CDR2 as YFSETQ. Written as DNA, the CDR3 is TGCGCCAGCAGCTTGGGTTCGCCTAGCTCCTACGAGCAGTACTTC. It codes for CASSLGSPSSYEQYF.

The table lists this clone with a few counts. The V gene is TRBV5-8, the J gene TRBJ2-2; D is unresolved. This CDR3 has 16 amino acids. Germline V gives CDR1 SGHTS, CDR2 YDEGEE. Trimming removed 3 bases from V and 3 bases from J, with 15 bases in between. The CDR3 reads CASSSPGPVDTGELFF. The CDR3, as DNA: TGTGCCAGCAGCTCCCCTGGCCCAGTCGACACCGGGGAGCTGTTTTTT.

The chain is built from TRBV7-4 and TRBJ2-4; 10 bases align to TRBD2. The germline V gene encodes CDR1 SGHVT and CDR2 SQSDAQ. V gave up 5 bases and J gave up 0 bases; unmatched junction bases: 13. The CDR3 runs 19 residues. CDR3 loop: CASSPGSWTSGLAKNIQYF. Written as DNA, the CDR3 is TGTGCCAGCAGCCCCGGGAGCTGGACTAGCGGTCTAGCCAAAAACATTCAGTACTTC.

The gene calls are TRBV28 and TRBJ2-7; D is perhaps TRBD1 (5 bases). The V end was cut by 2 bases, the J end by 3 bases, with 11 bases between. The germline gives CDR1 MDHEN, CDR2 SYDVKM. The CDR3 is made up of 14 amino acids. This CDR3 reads CASSLEQANYEQYF. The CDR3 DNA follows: TGTGCCAGCAGTTTAGAACAGGCGAACTACGAGCAGTACTTC.

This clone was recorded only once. The CDR3: CASSPLLDTQYF. DNA for the CDR3: TGTGCCAGCTCACCATTACTAGATACGCAGTATTTT. This sequence joins TRBV18 and TRBJ2-3; D gene uncertain. CDR3 length equals 12 residues. Germline V CDR1 and CDR2: KGHSH, LQKENI. Trimming pared 2 bases from V and 5 bases from J, leaving 5 bases between.

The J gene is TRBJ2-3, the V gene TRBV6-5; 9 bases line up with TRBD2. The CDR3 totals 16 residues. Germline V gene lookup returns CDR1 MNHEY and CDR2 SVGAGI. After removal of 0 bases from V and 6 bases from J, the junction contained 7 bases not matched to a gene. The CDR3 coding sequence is TGTGCCAGCAGTTACTCCCCCGCGGGAGGGAGGGATACGCAGTATTTT. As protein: CASSYSPAGGRDTQYF.

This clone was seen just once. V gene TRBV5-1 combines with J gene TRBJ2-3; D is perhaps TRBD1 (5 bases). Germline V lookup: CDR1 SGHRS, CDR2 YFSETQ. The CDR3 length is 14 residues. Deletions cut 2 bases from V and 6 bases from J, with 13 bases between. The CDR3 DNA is TGCGCCAGCAGCTTAGTGGGGCGGAGTGATACGCAGTATTTT. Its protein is CASSLVGRSDTQYF.

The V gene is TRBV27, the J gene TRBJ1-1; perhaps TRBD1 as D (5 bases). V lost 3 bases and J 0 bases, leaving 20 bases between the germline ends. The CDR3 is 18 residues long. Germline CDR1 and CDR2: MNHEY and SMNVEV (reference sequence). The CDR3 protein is CASSFLIGARVMNTEAFF. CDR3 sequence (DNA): TGTGCCAGCAGTTTTTTGATAGGGGCACGGGTTATGAACACTGAAGCTTTCTTT.

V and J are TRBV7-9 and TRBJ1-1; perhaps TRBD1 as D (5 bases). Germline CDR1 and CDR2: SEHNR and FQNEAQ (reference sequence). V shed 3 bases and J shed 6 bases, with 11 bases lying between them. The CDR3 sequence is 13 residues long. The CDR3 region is CASSLLQGAEAFF. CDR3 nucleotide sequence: TGTGCCAGCAGCTTGTTGCAGGGCGCTGAAGCTTTCTTT.

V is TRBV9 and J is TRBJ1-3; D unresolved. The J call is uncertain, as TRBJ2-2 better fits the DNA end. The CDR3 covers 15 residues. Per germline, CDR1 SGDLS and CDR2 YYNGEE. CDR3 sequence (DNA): TGTGCCAGCAGCGTAGAGACGGTCAGCACCGGGGAGCTGTTTTTT. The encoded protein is CASSVETVSTGELFF.

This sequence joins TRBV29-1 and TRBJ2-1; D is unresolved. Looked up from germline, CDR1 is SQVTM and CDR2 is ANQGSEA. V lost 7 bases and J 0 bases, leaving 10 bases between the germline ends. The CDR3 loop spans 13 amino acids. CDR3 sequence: CSAIVISYNEQFF. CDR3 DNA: TGCAGCGCTATAGTGATCTCCTACAATGAGCAGTTCTTC.

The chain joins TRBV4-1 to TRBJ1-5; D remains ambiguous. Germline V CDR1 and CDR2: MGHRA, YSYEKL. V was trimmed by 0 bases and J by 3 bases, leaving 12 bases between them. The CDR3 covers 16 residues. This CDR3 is CASSQDTLPYNQPQHF. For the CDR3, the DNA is TGCGCCAGCAGCCAAGATACTCTGCCTTACAATCAGCCCCAGCATTTT.

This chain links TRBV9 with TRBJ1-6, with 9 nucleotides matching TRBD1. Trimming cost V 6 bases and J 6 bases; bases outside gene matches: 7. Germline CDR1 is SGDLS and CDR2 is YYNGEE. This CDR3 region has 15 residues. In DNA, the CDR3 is TGTGCCAGCACCACCGGGACAGGGATTAATTCACCCCTCCACTTT. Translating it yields CASTTGTGINSPLHF.

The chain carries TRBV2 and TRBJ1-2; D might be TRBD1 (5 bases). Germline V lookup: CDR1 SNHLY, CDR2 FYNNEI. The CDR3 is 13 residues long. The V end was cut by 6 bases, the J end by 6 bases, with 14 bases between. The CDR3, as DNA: TGTGCCAGCAGCCTCGACAGCAACAATGGCTACACCTTC. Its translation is CASSLDSNNGYTF. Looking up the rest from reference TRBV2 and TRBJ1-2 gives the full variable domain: EPEVTQTPSHQVTQMGQEVILRCVPISNHLYFYWYRQILGQKVEFLVSFYNNEISEKSEIFDDQFSVERPDGSNFTLKIRSTKLEDSAMYFCASSLDSNNGYTFGSGTRLTVV.

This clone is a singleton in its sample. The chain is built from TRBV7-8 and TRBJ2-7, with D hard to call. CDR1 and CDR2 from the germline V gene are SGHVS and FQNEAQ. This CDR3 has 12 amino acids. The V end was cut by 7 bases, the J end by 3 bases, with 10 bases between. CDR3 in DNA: TGTGCCAGCACCCCCGTAAACTACGAGCAGTACTTC. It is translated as CASTPVNYEQYF.

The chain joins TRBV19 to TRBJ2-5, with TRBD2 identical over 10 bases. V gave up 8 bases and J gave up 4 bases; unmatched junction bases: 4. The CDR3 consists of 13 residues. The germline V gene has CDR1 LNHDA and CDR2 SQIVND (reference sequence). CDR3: CASGRTSGETQYF. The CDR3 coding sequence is TGTGCCAGTGGTAGGACTAGCGGAGAGACCCAGTACTTC.

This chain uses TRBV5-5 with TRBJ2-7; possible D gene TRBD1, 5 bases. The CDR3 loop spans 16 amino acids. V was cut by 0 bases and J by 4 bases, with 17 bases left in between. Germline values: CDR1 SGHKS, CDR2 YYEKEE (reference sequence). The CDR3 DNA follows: TGTGCCAGCAGCTTGGCCCTATCCCGGACATCTTACGAGCAGTACTTC. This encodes CASSLALSRTSYEQYF.

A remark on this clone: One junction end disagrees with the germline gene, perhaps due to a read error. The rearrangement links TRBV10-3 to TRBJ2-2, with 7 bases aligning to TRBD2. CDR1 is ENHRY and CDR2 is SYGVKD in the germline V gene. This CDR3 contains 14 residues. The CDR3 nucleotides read TGTGCCATCGGAGGGGCAGGGCCACGCGGGGGGCTGTTTTTT. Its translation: CAIGGAGPRGGLFF.

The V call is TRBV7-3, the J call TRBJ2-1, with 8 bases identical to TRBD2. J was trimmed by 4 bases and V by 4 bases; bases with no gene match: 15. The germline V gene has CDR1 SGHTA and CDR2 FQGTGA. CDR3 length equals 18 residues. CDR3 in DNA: TGTGCCAGCAGCTGGACTAGCAGGAGTTTGGGGGGGTACAATGAGCAGTTCTTC. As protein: CASSWTSRSLGGYNEQFF.

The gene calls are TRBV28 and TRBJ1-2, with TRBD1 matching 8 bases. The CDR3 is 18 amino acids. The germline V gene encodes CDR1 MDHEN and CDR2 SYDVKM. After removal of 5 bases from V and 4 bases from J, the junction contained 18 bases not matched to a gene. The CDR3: CASSSGSGGALKLYGYTF. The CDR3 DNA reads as TGTGCCAGCAGTAGTGGATCAGGGGGCGCCCTGAAGCTCTATGGCTACACCTTC.

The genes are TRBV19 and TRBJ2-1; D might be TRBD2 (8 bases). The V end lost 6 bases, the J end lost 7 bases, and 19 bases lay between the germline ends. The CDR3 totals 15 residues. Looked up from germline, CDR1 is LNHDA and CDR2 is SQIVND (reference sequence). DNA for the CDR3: TGTGCCAGTAGCAGGGGGACTAGGTGGGGGAATGAGCAGTTCTTC. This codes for CASSRGTRWGNEQFF.

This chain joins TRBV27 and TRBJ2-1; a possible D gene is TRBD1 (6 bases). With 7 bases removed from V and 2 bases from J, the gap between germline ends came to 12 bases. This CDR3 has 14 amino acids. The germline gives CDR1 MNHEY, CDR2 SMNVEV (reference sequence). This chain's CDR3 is CASTQDRAYNEQFF. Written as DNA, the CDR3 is TGTGCCAGCACCCAGGACAGAGCCTACAATGAGCAGTTCTTC.

CDR3 loop: CASSLGQGPHQPQHF. The CDR3, as DNA: TGTGCCAGCTCTCTGGGACAGGGGCCCCATCAGCCCCAGCATTTT. The chain uses TRBV18 and TRBJ1-5, with 10 positions matching TRBD1. CDR1 is KGHSH and CDR2 is LQKENI in the germline V gene. The junction had 7 bases not matched to a gene; V was cut back by 6 bases and J by 5 bases. This CDR3 region has 15 residues.

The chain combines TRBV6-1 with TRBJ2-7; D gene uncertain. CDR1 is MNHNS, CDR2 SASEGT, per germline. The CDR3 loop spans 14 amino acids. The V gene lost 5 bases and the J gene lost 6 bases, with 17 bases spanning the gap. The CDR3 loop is CASSQEYRVGEQYF. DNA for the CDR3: TGTGCCAGCAGTCAAGAATACCGGGTTGGCGAGCAGTACTTC.

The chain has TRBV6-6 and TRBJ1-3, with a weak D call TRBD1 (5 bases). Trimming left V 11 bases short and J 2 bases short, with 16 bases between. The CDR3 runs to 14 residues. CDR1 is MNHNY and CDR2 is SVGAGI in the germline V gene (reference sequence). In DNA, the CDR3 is TGTGCCGGCATCCTTTCAGGGACTGGAAACACCATATATTTT. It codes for CAGILSGTGNTIYF.

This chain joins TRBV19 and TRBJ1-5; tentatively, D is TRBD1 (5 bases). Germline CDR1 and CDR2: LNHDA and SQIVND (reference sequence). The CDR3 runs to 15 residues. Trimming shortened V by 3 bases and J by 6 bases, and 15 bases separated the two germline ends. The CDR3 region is CASSISAGTVQPQHF. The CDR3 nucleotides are TGTGCCAGTAGTATTAGTGCGGGGACGGTTCAGCCCCAGCATTTT.

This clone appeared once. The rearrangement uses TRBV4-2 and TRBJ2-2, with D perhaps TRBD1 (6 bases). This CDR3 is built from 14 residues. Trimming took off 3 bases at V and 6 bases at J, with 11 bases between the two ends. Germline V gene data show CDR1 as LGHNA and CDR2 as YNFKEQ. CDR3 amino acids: CASSQEQGSGELFF. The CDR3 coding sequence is TGTGCCAGCAGCCAGGAGCAGGGGTCCGGGGAGCTGTTTTTT.

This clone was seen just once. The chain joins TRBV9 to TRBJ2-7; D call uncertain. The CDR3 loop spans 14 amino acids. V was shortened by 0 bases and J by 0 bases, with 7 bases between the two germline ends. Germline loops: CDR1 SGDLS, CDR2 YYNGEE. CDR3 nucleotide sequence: TGTGCCAGCAGCGTAGCCCACAGCTCCTACGAGCAGTACTTC. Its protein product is CASSVAHSSYEQYF.

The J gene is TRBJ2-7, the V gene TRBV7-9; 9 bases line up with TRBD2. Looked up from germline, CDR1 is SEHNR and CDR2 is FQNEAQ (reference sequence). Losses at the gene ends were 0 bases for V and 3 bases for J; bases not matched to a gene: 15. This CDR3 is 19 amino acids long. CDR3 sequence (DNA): TGTGCCAGCAGCTTAGCCGTGGGGACTAGCCGAATCGGGGGCTACGAGCAGTACTTC. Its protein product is CASSLAVGTSRIGGYEQYF. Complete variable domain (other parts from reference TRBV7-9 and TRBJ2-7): DTGVSQNPRHKITKRGQNVTFRCDPISEHNRLYWYRQTLGQGPEFLTYFQNEAQLEKSRLLSDRFSAERPKGSFSTLEIQRTEQGDSAMYLCASSLAVGTSRIGGYEQYFGPGTRLTVT.